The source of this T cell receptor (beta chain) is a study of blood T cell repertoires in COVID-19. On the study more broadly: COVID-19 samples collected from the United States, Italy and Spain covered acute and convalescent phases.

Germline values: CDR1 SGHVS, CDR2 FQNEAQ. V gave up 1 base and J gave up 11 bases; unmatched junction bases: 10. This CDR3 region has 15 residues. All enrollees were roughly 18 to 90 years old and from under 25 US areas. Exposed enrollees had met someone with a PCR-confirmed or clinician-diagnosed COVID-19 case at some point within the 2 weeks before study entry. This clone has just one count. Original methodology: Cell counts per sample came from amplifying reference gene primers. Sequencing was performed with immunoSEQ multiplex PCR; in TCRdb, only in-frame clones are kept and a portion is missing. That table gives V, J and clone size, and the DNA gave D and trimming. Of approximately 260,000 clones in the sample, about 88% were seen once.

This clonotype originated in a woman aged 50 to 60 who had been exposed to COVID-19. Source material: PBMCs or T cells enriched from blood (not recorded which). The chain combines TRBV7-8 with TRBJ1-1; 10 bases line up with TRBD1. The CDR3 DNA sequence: TGTGCCAGCAGCTTAGAAGTCGGGACAGGGGAGTACGCTTTCTTT. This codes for CASSLEVGTGEYAFF.